Presented here are 27 T cell receptor beta chains from one specimen sequenced in a study of Graves' ophthalmopathy and Graves' hyperthyroidism. From RNA, the CDR3 regions of TCR beta chains were amplified and sequenced. The first round was an RT-PCR with HTBI primers, and the second round was a multiplex PCR. TCRdb used MiXCR to reprocess the multiplex PCR reads, holding one entry per CDR3 protein. The top ten clones hold over 8.5% of a sample with around 1.1 million distinct CDR3 sequences, less than 45% of them seen once. Sequences were obtained from peripheral blood or thyroid tissue (not recorded which). The source is an adult man with Graves' hyperthyroidism.

This clonotype was observed a handful of times. The chain joins TRBV10-2 to TRBJ2-5; the D gene is possibly TRBD2 (6 bases). Germline lookup yields CDR1 WSHSY and CDR2 SAAADI. Trimming stripped 3 bases from V and 5 bases from J, with 19 bases between. The CDR3 loop spans 16 amino acids. DNA for the CDR3: TGCGCCAGCAGTGATGTAGCGGAGACTCGTAGGGAGACCCAGTACTTC. It yields the protein CASSDVAETRRETQYF.

In regard to this clonotype: As the CDR3 is not closed by the conserved phenylalanine or tryptophan, this likely results from a read error. The DNA is omitted, as the CDR3 cannot be located on it reliably, and the CDR3 follows TCRdb's listing. CDR3 region: CASSDEPGG. The chain is built from TRBV9 and TRBJ1-5; TRBD1 is the table's D call, not checked against the DNA. The germline gives CDR1 SGDLS, CDR2 YYNGEE. The CDR3 is 9 residues long, counting both termini.

A remark on this clonotype: This sequence may be a read error, since a much larger clone differs from it by one base. The chain is built from TRBV2 and TRBJ1-5; unclear D gene. CDR1 SNHLY and CDR2 FYNNEI come from the germline V gene. The CDR3 length is 15 residues. For the CDR3, the DNA is TGTGCCAACAGTGGATCCGGAAGTCACAATCAGCCCCAGCATTTT. Translated: CANSGSGSHNQPQHF.

The V and J genes are TRBV9 and TRBJ2-2; TRBD1 matches at 9 bases. The CDR3 runs 15 residues. After removal of 2 bases from V and 6 bases from J, the junction contained 5 bases not matched to a gene. Germline V gives CDR1 SGDLS, CDR2 YYNGEE. This CDR3 reads CASSVTGGVPGELFF. As DNA, the CDR3 is TGTGCCAGCAGCGTCACAGGGGGCGTCCCCGGGGAGCTGTTTTTT.

The genes are TRBV2 and TRBJ1-4; D unclear. Trimming removed 6 bases at V and 8 bases at J, with 16 bases between. This CDR3 spans 14 amino acids. Germline V lookup: CDR1 SNHLY, CDR2 FYNNEI. The CDR3 nucleotides read TGTGCCAGCAGGGTCTCGAATAGTGGCGAAAAACTGTTTTTT. Translated, it gives CASRVSNSGEKLFF.

This clonotype was seen only a few times. The chain combines TRBV7-2 with TRBJ2-7; a weak D match, TRBD2 (5 bases). The CDR3 runs to 14 residues. CDR1 and CDR2 from the germline V gene are SGHTA and FQGNSA. The ends were cut back, 5 bases at V and 2 bases at J, with 13 bases in the middle. In DNA form, the CDR3 reads TGTGCCAGCAGCCGGCACGGGGAAGCCTACGAGCAGTACTTC. Translated, it gives CASSRHGEAYEQYF.

Worth noting for this clonotype: Since a much larger clone is just one base distant, this may be a read error. The rearrangement joins TRBV7-2 to TRBJ1-2, with D possibly being TRBD1 (5 bases). There are 11 residues in the CDR3. The V gene lost 4 bases and the J gene lost 7 bases, with 7 bases spanning the gap. CDR1 and CDR2 from the germline V gene are SGHTA and FQGNSA. The CDR3 region has the DNA TGTGCCAGCAGCTGGACATTTGGCTACACCTTC. Residues: CASSWTFGYTF.

Points on this clonotype: A read error may be the cause here, since a much bigger clone is one base away. The genes are TRBV29-1 and TRBJ2-7; D may be TRBD2 (7 bases). The CDR3 covers 13 residues. V was shortened by 4 bases and J by 3 bases, with 13 bases between the two germline ends. Germline V CDR1 and CDR2: SQVTM, ANQGSEA. The CDR3 spells CSVGGGRFYEQYF. The DNA of the CDR3 is TGCAGCGTTGGCGGGGGCAGGTTCTACGAGCAGTACTTC.

This clonotype has at least ten counts. The V gene is TRBV12-3 or TRBV12-4, the J gene TRBJ1-1; TRBD1 matches 10 bases. The CDR3 spans 15 residues. Trimming took 3 bases from V and 1 from J; bases not matched to a gene: 2. CDR3 sequence reads: CASSLDRGSNTEAFF. The CDR3 nucleotides read TGTGCCAGCAGTTTGGACAGGGGGTCGAACACTGAAGCTTTCTTT.

This clonotype came up many times. The J gene is TRBJ2-7, the V gene TRBV7-2; 11 bases agree with TRBD2. From germline, CDR1 is SGHTA and CDR2 FQGNSA. This CDR3 region has 15 residues. With 5 bases clipped from V and 7 bases from J, the junction kept 10 bases outside the gene matches. CDR3 sequence reads: CASSTRLAGSDEQYF. CDR3 in DNA: TGTGCCAGCAGCACCCGACTAGCGGGATCAGATGAGCAGTACTTC.

The chain carries TRBV7-2 and TRBJ2-2, with D possibly being TRBD1 or TRBD2 (5 bases each). Germline CDR1 is SGHTA and CDR2 is FQGNSA. V lost 7 bases and J 2 bases, leaving 23 bases between the germline ends. This CDR3 has 18 residues. DNA for the CDR3: TGTGCCAGCAACCCGGGACGGCCGTTTTTCCCTAACACCGGGGAGCTGTTTTTT. Translated, it gives CASNPGRPFFPNTGELFF.

This clonotype was seen at least ten times. The chain joins TRBV4-1 to TRBJ1-1, with 7 bases fitting TRBD1. CDR1 and CDR2 (germline): MGHRA, YSYEKL. CDR3 length: 14 amino acids. J was trimmed by 9 bases and V by 4 bases; bases with no gene match: 11. This CDR3 reads CASSPADGTDKAFF. The DNA for the CDR3 is TGCGCCAGCAGCCCGGCGGACGGGACAGATAAAGCTTTCTTT.

This clonotype came up many times. The junction and the germline gene differ at one end; a read error may be behind it. This chain connects TRBV11-3 to TRBJ1-2; 7 bases match TRBD1. The CDR3 has 11 amino acids. Germline values: CDR1 SGHNT, CDR2 YENEEA. The CDR3 region has the DNA TGTGCCAGCAGCTTAGGACAGGGATTGGCCTTC. Translating gives CASSLGQGLAF. The full variable domain, its missing parts supplied by reference TRBV11-3 and TRBJ1-2, is EAGVVQSPRYKIIEKKQPVAFWCNPISGHNTLYWYLQNLGQGPELLIRYENEEAVDDSQLPKDRFSAERLKGVDSTLKIQPAELGDSAVYLCASSLGQGLAFGSGTRLTVV.

The genes are TRBV5-8 and TRBJ1-1; TRBD1 agrees at 9 bases. The V gene's germline CDR1 is SGHTS and CDR2 YDEGEE. After removal of 4 bases from V and 7 bases from J, the junction contained 8 bases not matched to a gene. There are 14 residues in the CDR3. This CDR3 reads CASSHLTGGYEAFF. CDR3 nucleotide sequence: TGTGCCAGCAGCCATCTGACAGGGGGATATGAAGCTTTCTTT. Variable domain in full (rest from reference TRBV5-8 and TRBJ1-1): EAGVTQSPTHLIKTRGQQATLRCSPISGHTSVYWYQQALGLGLQFLLWYDEGEERNRGNFPPRFSGRQFPNYSSELNVNALELEDSALYLCASSHLTGGYEAFFGQGTRLTVV.

The CDR3 DNA is TGTGCCAGCAGTCAAACAGGGTTTCAGCCCCAGCATTTT. Translation gives CASSQTGFQPQHF. The chain has TRBV27 and TRBJ1-5; possibly TRBD1 for D (6 bases). Between the trimmed V and J ends, which lost 5 bases and 6 bases, there was a span of 11 bases. The CDR3 length is 13 residues. Looked up from germline, CDR1 is MNHEY and CDR2 is SMNVEV (reference sequence).

The V gene is TRBV19, the J gene TRBJ1-2, with D perhaps TRBD1 (6 bases). The V end was cut by 5 bases, the J end by 5 bases, with 12 bases between. This CDR3 is built from 13 residues. The germline CDR1 and CDR2 sequences are LNHDA and SQIVND (reference sequence). CDR3 sequence (DNA): TGTGCCAGTAGTCGACAGGTTTTTTATGGCTACACCTTC. The encoded protein is CASSRQVFYGYTF.

This rearrangement joins TRBV7-9 to TRBJ1-2, with D unclear. CDR1 is SEHNR, CDR2 FQNEAQ, per germline (reference sequence). V was pared by 5 bases and J by 0 bases, with 22 bases between. The CDR3 runs 18 residues. The CDR3: CASSGLSPKQKSNYGYTF. CDR3 sequence (DNA): TGTGCCAGCAGCGGTTTATCCCCAAAACAGAAGTCTAACTATGGCTACACCTTC. The variable domain in full, completed from reference TRBV7-9 and TRBJ1-2, reads DTGVSQNPRHKITKRGQNVTFRCDPISEHNRLYWYRQTLGQGPEFLTYFQNEAQLEKSRLLSDRFSAERPKGSFSTLEIQRTEQGDSAMYLCASSGLSPKQKSNYGYTFGSGTRLTVV.

This chain joins TRBV7-8 and TRBJ2-2, with 10 nucleotides matching TRBD1. The CDR3 sequence is 16 residues long. V lost 6 bases, J lost 1 base, and 5 bases stayed unmatched. Germline lookup yields CDR1 SGHVS and CDR2 FQNEAQ. The CDR3 region is CASRSGTGENTGELFF. The CDR3 DNA reads as TGTGCCAGCAGGTCGGGGACAGGGGAGAACACCGGGGAGCTGTTTTTT.

This clonotype was seen a handful of times. The rearrangement joins TRBV9 to TRBJ2-2, with 9 bases identical to TRBD1. Trimming at V came to 4 bases and at J to 3 bases, leaving 4 bases not matched to a gene. This CDR3 region has 15 residues. Germline assignment: CDR1 SGDLS and CDR2 YYNGEE. The CDR3 sequence: CASSQRTGDTGELFF. CDR3 sequence (DNA): TGTGCCAGCAGCCAACGGACAGGGGACACCGGGGAGCTGTTTTTT.

A note on this clonotype: An end of the junction does not agree with germline; a read error may underlie this. As DNA, the CDR3 is TGTGCCAGCAGTGAGTTGGTGGGTCGAAGGATTGACTATGGCTACACCTTC. It yields the protein CASSELVGRRIDYGYTF. The V call is TRBV10-1, the J call TRBJ1-2, with D unresolved. Germline CDR1 and CDR2: WNHNN and SYGVQD (reference sequence). This CDR3 region has 17 residues.

The V call is TRBV11-2, the J call TRBJ2-7; D not resolved. This CDR3 comprises 16 residues. Trimming pared 2 bases from V and 3 bases from J, leaving 17 bases between. The germline CDR1 and CDR2 sequences are SGHAT and FQNNGV. The CDR3 reads CASSLSPPRTFYEQYF. For the CDR3, the DNA is TGTGCCAGCAGCTTATCCCCACCAAGAACATTCTACGAGCAGTACTTC.

This clonotype was observed many times. The chain joins TRBV13 to TRBJ1-1; D is perhaps TRBD1 (5 bases). The germline V gene has CDR1 PRHDT and CDR2 FYEKMQ (reference sequence). Trimming removed 5 bases at V and 0 bases at J, with 16 bases between. This CDR3 spans 16 amino acids. The CDR3 DNA reads TGTGCCAGCAGCCCACCCCAGGACATCATGAACACTGAAGCTTTCTTT. Amino acid sequence: CASSPPQDIMNTEAFF.

V and J are TRBV28 and TRBJ1-6; 9 bases line up with TRBD1. Germline CDR1 is MDHEN and CDR2 is SYDVKM. CDR3 length equals 15 residues. The V and J ends lost 5 bases and 5 bases, in that order; junction bases with no gene match: 4. CDR3 loop: CASSDRDRDNSPLHF. For the CDR3, the DNA is TGTGCCAGCAGTGACCGGGACAGGGATAATTCACCCCTCCACTTT.

The chain recombines TRBV29-1 with TRBJ2-3, with 10 bases aligning to TRBD1. J gave up 4 bases and V 6 bases, and 16 bases lay outside the gene matches. The CDR3 extends over 17 amino acids. CDR1 SQVTM and CDR2 ANQGSEA come from the germline V gene. The CDR3 DNA sequence: TGCAGCGTCGCTGGACAGGGGGTGATGTTAGTGGCAGATACGCAGTATTTT. Protein sequence: CSVAGQGVMLVADTQYF.

This clonotype was detected many times. This sequence joins TRBV29-1 and TRBJ1-2; D is ambiguous. This CDR3 has 15 amino acids. CDR1 and CDR2 (germline): SQVTM, ANQGSEA. The ends were cut back, 6 bases at V and 3 bases at J, with 20 bases in the middle. CDR3 in DNA: TGCAGCGTCCCTTCCCCGAGCCGTACGGACTATGGCTACACCTTC. Translating it yields CSVPSPSRTDYGYTF.

The V call is TRBV5-1, the J call TRBJ2-7; weak D call: TRBD1 (6 bases). V was cut by 0 bases and J by 0 bases, with 19 bases left in between. The CDR3 has 18 amino acids. The germline V gene encodes CDR1 SGHRS and CDR2 YFSETQ. Here the CDR3 reads CASSLAPATTGNSYEQYF. In nucleotides, the CDR3 is TGCGCCAGCAGCTTGGCCCCCGCTACCACAGGGAACTCCTACGAGCAGTACTTC.

The chain has TRBV12-3 or TRBV12-4 and TRBJ2-7; D call uncertain. The CDR3 is 15 residues long. Trimming shortened V by 4 bases and J by 0 bases, and 13 bases separated the two germline ends. This chain's CDR3 is CASSYSPPGSYEQYF. As DNA, the CDR3 is TGTGCCAGCAGTTACTCCCCCCCCGGCTCCTACGAGCAGTACTTC.